The following is a T cell receptor (beta chain) sequence with its context. Its antigen is as yet unknown. These data originate in a study of cytomegalovirus exposure and HLA in healthy donors. At the time of sampling, donors were nominally healthy, though unrecorded immune exposures were likely. Findings and limits, study-wide: When a later analysis compared HLA-associated TCR beta chains with equally common others, the HLA-associated chains turned out to be more clonally expanded and to have lower generation probabilities. Roughly uniform sequencing depth across donors was assumed, possibly incorrectly.

Germline-derived CDR1 and CDR2 are GTSNPN and SVGIG (reference sequence). V was pared by 0 bases and J by 8 bases, with 14 bases between. The CDR3 contains 14 residues. Both 60 Vbeta primers and 13 Jbeta primers went into the PCR. TCRdb's table, derived via immunoSEQ multiplex PCR, lists solely in-frame clones and lacks some. The sample totals fewer than 100,000 clones; its top ten clones hold 1.3% to 1.5%. The J gene is TRBJ2-4, the V gene TRBV30; D ambiguous. The sample comprised PBMCs. The sequence derives from a woman in her sixties or seventies in good health and CMV-seronegative. CDR3 coding DNA: TGTGCCTGGAGTGTAGGTGAGGTCGGGTACATTCAGTACTTC. It yields the protein CAWSVGEVGYIQYF.